Sequencing of this T cell receptor (beta chain) was carried out in a study of metastatic and nonmetastatic thyroid tumors. Study background: Repertoires were compared across blood and tumor or nodule tissue from malignant and benign thyroid patients.

Each patient came to thyroid surgery without any prior treatment (of any kind). Original handling: Clinicopathological groups differed in CDR3, with these differences serving to build a distant-metastasis classifier for papillary thyroid cancer. Via MiXCR, TCRdb re-called the PCR reads. TCRdb's processing, not the authors' own work, is the source of the V and J calls. The sample holds about 92,000 clones, 15% seen once. Germline V lookup: CDR1 ENHRY, CDR2 SYGVKD. There are 13 residues in the CDR3. Losses at the gene ends were 4 bases for V and 6 bases for J; bases not matched to a gene: 5. In this sample, this clone turned up many times. Antigen unknown. The study, taken as a whole, reports: Within blood and tumor, benign nodules reportedly had significantly lower TCR beta diversity than malignant thyroid tumors did.

Sequenced: blood. The sequence came from a female donor with papillary thyroid cancer or a benign thyroid nodule (not recorded which). Some clones in this sample may be carry-over from other donors' samples. V is TRBV10-3 and J is TRBJ1-2; 7 nucleotides agree with TRBD1. CDR3 nucleotides: TGTGCCATCAGTGGGACAGGACCCCATGGCTACACCTTC. Translated, it gives CAISGTGPHGYTF.